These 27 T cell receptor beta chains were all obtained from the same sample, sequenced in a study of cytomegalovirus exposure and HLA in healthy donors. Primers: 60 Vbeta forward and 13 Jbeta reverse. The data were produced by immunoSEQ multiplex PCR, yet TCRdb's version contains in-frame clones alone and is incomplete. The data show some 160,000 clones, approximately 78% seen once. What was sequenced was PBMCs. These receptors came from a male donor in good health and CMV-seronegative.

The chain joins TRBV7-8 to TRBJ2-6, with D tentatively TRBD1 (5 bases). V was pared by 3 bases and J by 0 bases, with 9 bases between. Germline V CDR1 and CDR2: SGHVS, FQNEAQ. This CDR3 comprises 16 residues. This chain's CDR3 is CASSLTVSSGANVLTF. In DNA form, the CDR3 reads TGTGCCAGCAGCTTGACAGTGAGCTCTGGGGCCAACGTCCTGACTTTC.

CDR3 protein: CASSQASRGTYEQYF. Here the CDR3 DNA reads TGCGCCAGCAGCCAGGCCTCCAGGGGCACCTACGAGCAGTACTTC. This chain uses TRBV4-1 with TRBJ2-7, with D tentatively TRBD1 (6 bases). The ends were cut back, 3 bases at V and 2 bases at J, with 14 bases in the middle. The CDR3 is made up of 15 amino acids. Germline CDR1 and CDR2: MGHRA and YSYEKL.

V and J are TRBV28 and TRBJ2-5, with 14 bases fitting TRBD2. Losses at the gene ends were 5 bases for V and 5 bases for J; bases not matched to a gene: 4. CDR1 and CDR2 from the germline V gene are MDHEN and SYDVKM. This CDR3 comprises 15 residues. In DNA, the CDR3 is TGTGCCAGCAGTCCCCGACTAGCGGGAGGGGAGACCCAGTACTTC. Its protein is CASSPRLAGGETQYF.

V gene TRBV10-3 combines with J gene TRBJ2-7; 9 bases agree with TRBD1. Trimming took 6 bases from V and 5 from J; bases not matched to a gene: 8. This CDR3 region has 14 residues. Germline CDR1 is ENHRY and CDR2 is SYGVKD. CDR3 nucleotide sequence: TGTGCCATCAGGCCCGGGACAGGGAGCAACGAGCAGTACTTC. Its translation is CAIRPGTGSNEQYF.

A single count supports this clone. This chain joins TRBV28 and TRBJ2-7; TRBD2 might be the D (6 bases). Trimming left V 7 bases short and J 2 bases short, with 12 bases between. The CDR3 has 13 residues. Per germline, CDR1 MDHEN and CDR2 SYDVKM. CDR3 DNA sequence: TGTGCCAGCATAGAGGGAGGTACCTACGAGCAGTACTTC. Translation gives CASIEGGTYEQYF.

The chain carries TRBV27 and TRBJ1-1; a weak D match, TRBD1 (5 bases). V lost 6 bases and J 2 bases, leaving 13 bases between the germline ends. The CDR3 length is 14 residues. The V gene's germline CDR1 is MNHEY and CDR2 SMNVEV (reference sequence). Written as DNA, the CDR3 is TGTGCCAGCAGCGCGCTCGGGGGTAACACTGAAGCTTTCTTT. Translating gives CASSALGGNTEAFF.

The CDR3, as DNA: TGCGCCAGCAAGCGACTAGCGGGGGGCACAGATACGCAGTATTTT. Encoded protein: CASKRLAGGTDTQYF. The chain employs TRBV5-1 and TRBJ2-3, with 12 bases identical to TRBD2. Losses at the gene ends were 6 bases for V and 1 base for J; bases not matched to a gene: 3. Looked up from germline, CDR1 is SGHRS and CDR2 is YFSETQ. This CDR3 has 15 amino acids.

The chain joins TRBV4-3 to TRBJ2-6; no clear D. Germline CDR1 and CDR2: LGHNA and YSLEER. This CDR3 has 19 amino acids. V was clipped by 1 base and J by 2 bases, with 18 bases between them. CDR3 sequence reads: CASSQGVSGKTAGANVLTF. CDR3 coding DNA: TGCGCCAGCAGCCAAGGGGTTTCAGGCAAAACTGCTGGGGCCAACGTCCTGACTTTC.

The CDR3 loop is CASSISRRQGIGSNQPQHF. CDR3 nucleotides: TGTGCCAGTAGTATTTCTAGGAGACAGGGCATAGGTAGCAATCAGCCCCAGCATTTT. This chain uses TRBV19 with TRBJ1-5; TRBD1 matches 7 bases. V shed 3 bases, J shed 0 bases, and the junction held 14 bases outside the gene matches. CDR1 is LNHDA, CDR2 SQIVND, per germline (reference sequence). CDR3 size: 19 residues.

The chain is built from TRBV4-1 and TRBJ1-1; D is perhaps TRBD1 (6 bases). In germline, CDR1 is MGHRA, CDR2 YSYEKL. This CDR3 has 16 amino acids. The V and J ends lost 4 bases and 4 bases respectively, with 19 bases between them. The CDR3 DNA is TGCGCCAGCAGCCCCGGCCCACGGCCCAGGGGCACTGAAGCTTTCTTT. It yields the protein CASSPGPRPRGTEAFF.

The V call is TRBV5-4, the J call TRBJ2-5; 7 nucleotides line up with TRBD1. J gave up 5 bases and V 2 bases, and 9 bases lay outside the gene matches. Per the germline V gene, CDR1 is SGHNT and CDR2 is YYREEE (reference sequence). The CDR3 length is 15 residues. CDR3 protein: CASSLTTGFLETQYF. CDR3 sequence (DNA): TGTGCCAGCAGCTTAACGACAGGGTTTTTGGAGACCCAGTACTTC. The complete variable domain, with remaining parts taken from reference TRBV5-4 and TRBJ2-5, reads ETGVTQSPTHLIKTRGQQVTLRCSSQSGHNTVSWYQQALGQGPQFIFQYYREEENGRGNFPPRFSGLQFPNYSSELNVNALELDDSALYLCASSLTTGFLETQYFGPGTRLLVL.

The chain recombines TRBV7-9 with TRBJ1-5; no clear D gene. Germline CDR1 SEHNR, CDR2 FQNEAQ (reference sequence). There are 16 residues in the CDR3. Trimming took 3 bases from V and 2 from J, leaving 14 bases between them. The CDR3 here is CASSFFSERGNQPQHF. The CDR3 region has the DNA TGTGCCAGCAGCTTTTTTTCCGAGCGGGGCAATCAGCCCCAGCATTTT.

The CDR3 is CASNSGRLGEQFF. The CDR3 bases are TGTGCCAGCAACAGCGGGAGGTTAGGTGAGCAGTTCTTC. V usage is TRBV27 and J usage is TRBJ2-1; 9 bases match TRBD2. Looked up from germline, CDR1 is MNHEY and CDR2 is SMNVEV (reference sequence). The CDR3 sequence is 13 residues long. J gave up 9 bases and V 7 bases, and 7 bases lay outside the gene matches.

The CDR3: CAGRRELATEQFF. The DNA of the CDR3 is TGCGCCGGACGACGAGAGCTAGCGACTGAGCAGTTCTTC. The chain carries TRBV10-2 and TRBJ2-1; maybe TRBD2 (6 bases). V was trimmed by 11 bases and J by 9 bases, leaving 20 bases between them. The CDR3 length is 13 residues. CDR1 and CDR2 from the germline V gene are WSHSY and SAAADI.

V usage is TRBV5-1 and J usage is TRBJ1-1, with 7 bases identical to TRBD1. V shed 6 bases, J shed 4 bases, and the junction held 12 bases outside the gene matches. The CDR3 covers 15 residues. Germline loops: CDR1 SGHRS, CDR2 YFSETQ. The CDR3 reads CASNNGQGGGTEAFF. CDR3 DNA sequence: TGCGCCAGCAACAATGGGCAGGGGGGCGGCACTGAAGCTTTCTTT.

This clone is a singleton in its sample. The CDR3 sequence is CASSYSINYQSTEAFF. In nucleotides, the CDR3 is TGTGCCAGCAGTTACTCGATTAACTACCAGTCCACTGAAGCTTTCTTT. The rearrangement links TRBV6-6 to TRBJ1-1; D not resolved. V shed 0 bases and J shed 4 bases, with 15 bases lying between them. Looked up from germline, CDR1 is MNHNY and CDR2 is SVGAGI (reference sequence). This CDR3 contains 16 residues.

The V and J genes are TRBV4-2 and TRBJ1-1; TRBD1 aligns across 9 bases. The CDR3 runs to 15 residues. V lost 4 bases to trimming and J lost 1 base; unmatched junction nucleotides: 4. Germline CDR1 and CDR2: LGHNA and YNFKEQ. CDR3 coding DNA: TGTGCCAGCAGCCTCTTGGACAGGGGGAACACTGAAGCTTTCTTT. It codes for CASSLLDRGNTEAFF.

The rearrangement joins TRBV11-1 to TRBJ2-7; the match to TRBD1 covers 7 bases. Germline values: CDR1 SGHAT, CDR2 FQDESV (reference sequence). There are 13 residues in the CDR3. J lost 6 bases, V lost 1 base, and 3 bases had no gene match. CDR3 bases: TGTGCCAGCAGCTTAGACAGGGGATTCGAGCAGTACTTC. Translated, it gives CASSLDRGFEQYF.

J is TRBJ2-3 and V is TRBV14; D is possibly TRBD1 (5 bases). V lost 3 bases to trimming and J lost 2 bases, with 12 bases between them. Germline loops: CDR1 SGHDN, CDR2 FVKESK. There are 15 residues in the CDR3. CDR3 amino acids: CASSQPTEYTDTQYF. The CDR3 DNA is TGTGCCAGCAGCCAGCCGACAGAGTACACAGATACGCAGTATTTT.

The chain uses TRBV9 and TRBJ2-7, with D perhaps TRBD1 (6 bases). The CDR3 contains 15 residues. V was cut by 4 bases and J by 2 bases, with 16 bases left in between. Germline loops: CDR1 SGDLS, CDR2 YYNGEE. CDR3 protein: CASSPYGAGAYEQYF. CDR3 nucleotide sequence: TGTGCCAGCAGCCCTTACGGGGCAGGGGCCTACGAGCAGTACTTC.

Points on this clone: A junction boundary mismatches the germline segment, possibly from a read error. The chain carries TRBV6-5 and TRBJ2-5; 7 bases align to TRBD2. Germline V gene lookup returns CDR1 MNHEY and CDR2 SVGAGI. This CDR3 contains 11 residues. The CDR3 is CASIRGETRYF. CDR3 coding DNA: TGTGCCAGCATACGGGGGGAGACCCGGTACTTC.

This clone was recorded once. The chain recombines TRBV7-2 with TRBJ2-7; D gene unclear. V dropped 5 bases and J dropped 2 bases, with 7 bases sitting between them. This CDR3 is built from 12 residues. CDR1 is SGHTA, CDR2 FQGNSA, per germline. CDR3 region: CASSQDAYEQYF. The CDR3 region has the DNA TGTGCCAGCAGCCAGGATGCCTACGAGCAGTACTTC.

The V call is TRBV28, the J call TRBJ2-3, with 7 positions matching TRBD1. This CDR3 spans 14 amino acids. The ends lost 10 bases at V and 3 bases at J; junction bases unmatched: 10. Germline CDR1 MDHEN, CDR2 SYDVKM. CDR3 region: CATLRGQATDTQYF. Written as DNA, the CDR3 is TGTGCCACACTCCGAGGACAGGCGACAGATACGCAGTATTTT.

The CDR3 here is CASSPRDTLGNEQYF. CDR3 bases: TGTGCCAGCAGCCCCCGGGACACCCTGGGGAACGAGCAGTACTTC. V usage is TRBV5-4 and J usage is TRBJ2-7, with a weak D call TRBD1 (6 bases). The V and J ends lost 4 bases and 5 bases respectively, with 19 bases between them. This CDR3 comprises 15 residues. Germline CDR1 is SGHNT and CDR2 is YYREEE (reference sequence).

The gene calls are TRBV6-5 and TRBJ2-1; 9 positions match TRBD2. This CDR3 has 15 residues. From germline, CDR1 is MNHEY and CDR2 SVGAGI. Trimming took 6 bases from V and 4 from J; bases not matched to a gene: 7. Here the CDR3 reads CASRPTSGPYNEQFF. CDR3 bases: TGTGCCAGCAGACCCACTAGCGGGCCTTACAATGAGCAGTTCTTC.

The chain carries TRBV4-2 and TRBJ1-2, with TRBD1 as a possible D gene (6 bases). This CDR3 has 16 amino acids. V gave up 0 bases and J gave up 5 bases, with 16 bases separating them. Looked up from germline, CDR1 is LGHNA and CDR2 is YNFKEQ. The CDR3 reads CASSQDPRQDAYGYTF. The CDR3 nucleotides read TGTGCCAGCAGCCAAGATCCCCGACAGGATGCTTATGGCTACACCTTC.

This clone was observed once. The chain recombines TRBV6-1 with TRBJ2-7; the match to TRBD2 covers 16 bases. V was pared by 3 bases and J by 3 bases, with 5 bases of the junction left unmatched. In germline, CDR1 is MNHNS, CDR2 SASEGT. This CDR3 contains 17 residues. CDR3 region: CASSEGTSGGGLYEQYF. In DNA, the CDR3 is TGTGCCAGCAGTGAGGGGACTAGCGGGGGGGGCCTCTACGAGCAGTACTTC.